This T cell receptor (beta chain) was identified in a study of shared clonotypes between healthy human individuals. Germline values: CDR1 ENHRY, CDR2 SYGVKD. This CDR3 spans 15 amino acids. J was trimmed by 3 bases and V by 6 bases; bases with no gene match: 9. Libraries were prepared by immunoSEQ multiplex PCR; TCRdb keeps only in-frame clonotypes and omits some of them. Here the sample spans more than 400,000 clones, about 96% being singletons. The sequenced sample consisted of naive CD4+ T cells sorted from blood. Subset noted: CD45RA+ positively selected. The rearrangement uses TRBV10-3 and TRBJ1-2, with 8 bases fitting TRBD1. The receptor was derived from a woman aged 25-40 years in good health. The CDR3 DNA follows: TGTGCCATCAGGGAGCGGACAGGGTTTGACTATGGCTACACCTTC. It specifies CAIRERTGFDYGYTF.